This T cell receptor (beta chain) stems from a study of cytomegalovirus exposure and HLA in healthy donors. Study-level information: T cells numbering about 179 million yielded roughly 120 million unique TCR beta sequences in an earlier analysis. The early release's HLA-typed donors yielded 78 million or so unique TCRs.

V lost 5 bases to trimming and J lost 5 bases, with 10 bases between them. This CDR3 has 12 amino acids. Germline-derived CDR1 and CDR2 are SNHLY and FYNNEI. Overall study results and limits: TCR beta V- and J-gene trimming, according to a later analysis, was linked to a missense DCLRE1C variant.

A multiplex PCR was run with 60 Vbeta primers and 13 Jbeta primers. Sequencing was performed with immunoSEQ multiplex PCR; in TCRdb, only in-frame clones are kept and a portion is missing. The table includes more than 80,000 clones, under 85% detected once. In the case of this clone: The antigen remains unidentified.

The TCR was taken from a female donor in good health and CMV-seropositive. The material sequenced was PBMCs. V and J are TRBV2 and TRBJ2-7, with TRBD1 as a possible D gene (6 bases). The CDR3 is CASSNTGNEQYF. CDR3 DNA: TGTGCCAGCAGTAACACAGGGAACGAGCAGTACTTC. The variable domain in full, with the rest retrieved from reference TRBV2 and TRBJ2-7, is EPEVTQTPSHQVTQMGQEVILRCVPISNHLYFYWYRQILGQKVEFLVSFYNNEISEKSEIFDDQFSVERPDGSNFTLKIRSTKLEDSAMYFCASSNTGNEQYFGPGTRLTVT.